The 10 T cell receptor beta chains below were found in one sample sequenced in a study of identical twins. TCRdb independently ran MiXCR on the 5' RACE reads; one entry per CDR3 protein. The repertoire holds about 190,000 distinct CDR3 sequences, with more than 15% as singletons. Another study also made use of these data, one on T cells expressing NK-cell markers.

The sequenced sample consisted of CD8+ T cells sorted from blood. The receptors come from a woman aged 18-29 years in good health.

V is TRBV4-1 and J is TRBJ2-5; 11 positions agree with TRBD1. Per germline, CDR1 MGHRA and CDR2 YSYEKL. The CDR3 spans 16 residues. V lost 3 bases, J lost 5 bases, and 8 bases stayed unmatched. As DNA, the CDR3 is TGCGCCAGCAGCCAGCTGTGGACAGGGGGCGCGGAGACCCAGTACTTC. Residues: CASSQLWTGGAETQYF.

The rearrangement joins TRBV9 to TRBJ2-7; D uncertain. CDR1 is SGDLS and CDR2 is YYNGEE in the germline V gene. The CDR3 totals 11 residues. V shed 7 bases and J shed 5 bases, with 10 bases lying between them. CDR3 residues: CASGPFHEQYF. In DNA, the CDR3 is TGTGCCAGCGGGCCATTCCACGAGCAGTACTTC.

The J gene is TRBJ2-2, the V gene TRBV6-5; D ambiguous. Germline V gene sequence: CDR1 MNHEY, CDR2 SVGAGI. The CDR3 covers 13 residues. The V end was cut by 0 bases, the J end by 6 bases, with 5 bases between. CDR3 amino acids: CASSYSLAGELFF. The CDR3 bases are TGTGCCAGCAGTTACTCTCTGGCCGGGGAGCTGTTTTTT.

V usage is TRBV12-3 or TRBV12-4 and J usage is TRBJ1-6; no clear D gene. The CDR3 is 11 amino acids. V lost 7 bases to trimming and J lost 12 bases, with 10 bases between them. The CDR3 nucleotides are TGTGCCAGCACCAGAGACGGACCCCTCCACTTT. Translating it yields CASTRDGPLHF.

This clonotype has only a few counts. The chain carries TRBV6-1 and TRBJ2-7; possibly TRBD2 for D (6 bases). Per the germline V gene, CDR1 is MNHNS and CDR2 is SASEGT. CDR3 length equals 15 residues. Trimming took off 0 bases at V and 0 bases at J, with 9 bases between the two ends. The CDR3 here is CASSEANSGSYEQYF. The CDR3 DNA reads as TGTGCCAGCAGTGAAGCGAATAGCGGCTCCTACGAGCAGTACTTC.

The V and J genes are TRBV6-2 or TRBV6-3 and TRBJ2-3; no reliable D call. Germline values: CDR1 MNHEY, CDR2 SVGEGT. Trimming cost V 2 bases and J 6 bases, with 9 bases left between them. The CDR3 consists of 13 residues. As DNA, the CDR3 is TGTGCCAGCAGTTACGGAAGGCCCGATACGCAGTATTTT. Amino acids: CASSYGRPDTQYF.

The chain uses TRBV11-2 and TRBJ2-7; D gene uncertain. Germline V gene lookup returns CDR1 SGHAT and CDR2 FQNNGV. V was trimmed by 1 base and J by 6 bases, leaving 19 bases between them. The CDR3 contains 16 residues. The CDR3 coding sequence is TGTGCCAGCAGCTTAGGGGTAAAGCCGCCCCTTGGCGAGCAGTACTTC. It yields the protein CASSLGVKPPLGEQYF. Drawing the rest from reference TRBV11-2 and TRBJ2-7, the complete variable domain is EAGVAQSPRYKIIEKRQSVAFWCNPISGHATLYWYQQILGQGPKLLIQFQNNGVVDDSQLPKDRFSAERLKGVDSTLKIQPAKLEDSAVYLCASSLGVKPPLGEQYFGPGTRLTVT.

The rearrangement uses TRBV2 and TRBJ2-7, with no clear D. The CDR3 extends over 12 amino acids. V gave up 7 bases and J gave up 4 bases, with 11 bases separating them. Germline loops: CDR1 SNHLY, CDR2 FYNNEI. For the CDR3, the DNA is TGTGCCAGCACCCGAGTAGGGTACGAGCAGTACTTC. Amino acid sequence: CASTRVGYEQYF.

This clonotype showed up just a few times. The chain uses TRBV29-1 and TRBJ2-1, with TRBD1 matching over 9 bases. Losses at the gene ends were 6 bases for V and 5 bases for J; bases not matched to a gene: 2. CDR1 SQVTM and CDR2 ANQGSEA come from the germline V gene. This CDR3 is 12 amino acids long. CDR3 protein: CSVQGAHNEQFF. The CDR3 nucleotides are TGCAGCGTACAGGGGGCCCACAATGAGCAGTTCTTC.

This clonotype was seen a single time. The V call is TRBV6-1, the J call TRBJ2-6; D not certain. Germline V lookup: CDR1 MNHNS, CDR2 SASEGT. CDR3 length: 14 amino acids. Trimming left V 6 bases short and J 7 bases short, with 13 bases between. The CDR3 protein is CASRSGILANVLTF. The DNA of the CDR3 is TGTGCCAGCAGGTCAGGAATTTTAGCCAACGTCCTGACTTTC.